A single sample is the source of the 15 T cell receptor beta chains below, sequenced in a study of T-cell reconstitution after alpha-beta-depleted transplantation in children. Unique molecular identifiers were built into the TCRbeta library. TCRdb used MiXCR to reprocess the PCR reads, holding one entry per CDR3 protein. The data contain approximately 350,000 distinct CDR3 sequences, under 20% of them singletons. This material consisted of PBMCs, mostly from graft donor cells, taken 360 days after TCRalphabeta/CD19-depleted stem cell transplant. The receptors derive from a male patient between 2 and 10 years old who had a stem cell transplant for acute lymphoblastic leukemia, so the T cells may come from the graft donor.

This clonotype was detected only a few times. The rearrangement uses TRBV7-9 and TRBJ2-7, with D tentatively TRBD1 or TRBD2 (5 bases each). Trimming stripped 5 bases from V and 3 bases from J, with 14 bases between. The germline V gene has CDR1 SEHNR and CDR2 FQNEAQ (reference sequence). The CDR3 runs to 14 residues. The DNA for the CDR3 is TGTGCCAGCAGCCCGGGACCGGTGCGCTACGAGCAGTACTTC. Translating it yields CASSPGPVRYEQYF.

This clonotype was counted a few times. The chain combines TRBV30 with TRBJ2-7; D is perhaps TRBD1 (6 bases). V was clipped by 2 bases and J by 2 bases, with 16 bases between them. Germline V lookup: CDR1 GTSNPN, CDR2 SVGIG (reference sequence). The CDR3 length is 15 residues. The CDR3 DNA reads as TGTGCCTGGAGTAGTCCCCGGGACAAAGCCTACGAGCAGTACTTC. Protein sequence: CAWSSPRDKAYEQYF.

The CDR3 reads CASSVADGPQETQYF. The CDR3, as DNA: TGTGCCAGCAGCGTGGCCGACGGACCCCAAGAGACCCAGTACTTC. The chain joins TRBV9 to TRBJ2-5, with D uncertain. CDR1 and CDR2 (germline): SGDLS, YYNGEE. The CDR3 loop spans 15 amino acids. The ends were cut back, 2 bases at V and 1 base at J, with 12 bases in the middle.

This clonotype was seen many times. The chain couples TRBV20-1 to TRBJ2-3; D gene ambiguous. Trimming left V 1 base short and J 5 bases short, with 13 bases between. This CDR3 contains 14 residues. CDR1 and CDR2 from the germline V gene are DFQATT and SNEGSKA (reference sequence). CDR3 in amino acids: CSARAPLGQDTQYF. CDR3 DNA sequence: TGCAGTGCTAGAGCCCCCCTTGGGCAAGATACGCAGTATTTT.

The rearrangement links TRBV3-1 to TRBJ2-5; 8 bases match TRBD2. The CDR3 runs 13 residues. The V gene's germline CDR1 is LGHDT and CDR2 YNNKEL (reference sequence). Trimming took 4 bases from V and 5 from J; bases not matched to a gene: 3. The CDR3 region is CASSRRLAETQYF. The CDR3 coding sequence is TGTGCCAGCAGCCGGCGACTAGCGGAGACCCAGTACTTC.

This clonotype was picked up many times. The chain joins TRBV12-3 or TRBV12-4 to TRBJ2-7; no reliable D call. The length of the CDR3 is 12 residues. V dropped 3 bases and J dropped 3 bases, with 6 bases sitting between them. CDR3 bases: TGTGCCAGCAGTTTCGGCTACTACGAGCAGTACTTC. It specifies CASSFGYYEQYF.

This clonotype was recorded a few times. The genes are TRBV7-2 and TRBJ2-6; no reliable D call. The CDR3 has 16 amino acids. The germline V gene encodes CDR1 SGHTA and CDR2 FQGNSA. V dropped 2 bases and J dropped 0 bases, with 8 bases sitting between them. The CDR3 is CASSLQLLSGANVLTF. The CDR3 region has the DNA TGTGCCAGCAGCTTACAGCTTCTCTCTGGGGCCAACGTCCTGACTTTC.

This clonotype has at least ten counts. CDR3 protein: CSVERPGEGDEQFF. The CDR3 DNA reads as TGCAGCGTTGAACGCCCTGGGGAGGGGGATGAGCAGTTCTTC. V and J are TRBV29-1 and TRBJ2-1; perhaps TRBD2 as D (7 bases). Germline V CDR1 and CDR2: SQVTM, ANQGSEA. V was pared by 2 bases and J by 8 bases, with 16 bases between. The CDR3 is 14 residues long.

The V and J genes are TRBV12-3 or TRBV12-4 and TRBJ1-1, with 7 bases fitting TRBD1. The V gene end was trimmed by 3 bases and the J gene end by 8 bases; junction bases not matched to a gene: 3. The CDR3 totals 12 residues. The CDR3 DNA follows: TGTGCCAGCAGTTTCTCGGACAGGGAAGCTTTCTTT. As protein: CASSFSDREAFF.

This sequence joins TRBV20-1 and TRBJ2-7; tentative D call: TRBD2 (5 bases). Germline CDR1 reads DFQATT; CDR2 reads SNEGSKA (reference sequence). Trimming left V 2 bases short and J 6 bases short, with 14 bases between. The CDR3 sequence is 13 residues long. The DNA of the CDR3 is TGCAGTGCTAGAAGGATGACTACCCGCGAGCAGTACTTC. Translation: CSARRMTTREQYF.

This clonotype was detected a few times. The chain links TRBV5-1 to TRBJ2-3, with TRBD1 as a possible D gene (6 bases). Per germline, CDR1 SGHRS and CDR2 YFSETQ. With 5 bases removed from V and 6 bases from J, the gap between germline ends came to 22 bases. CDR3 length equals 16 residues. CDR3 region: CASRHWVAGVEDTQYF. The CDR3 DNA reads as TGCGCCAGCAGGCATTGGGTGGCAGGGGTCGAGGATACGCAGTATTTT.

The rearrangement links TRBV6-2 or TRBV6-3 to TRBJ2-3; 10 bases are shared with TRBD2. The CDR3 is made up of 15 amino acids. The ends lost 9 bases at V and 5 bases at J; junction bases unmatched: 11. The germline gives CDR1 MNHEY, CDR2 SVGEGT. The chain's CDR3 is CASRSGRAGRDTQYF. For the CDR3, the DNA is TGTGCCAGTCGGAGCGGGAGGGCGGGGAGAGATACGCAGTATTTT.

This sequence joins TRBV12-3 or TRBV12-4 and TRBJ1-1; weak D call: TRBD1 (6 bases). There are 14 residues in the CDR3. V lost 5 bases, J lost 1 base, and 11 bases lay in between. Here the CDR3 reads CASSRGTPNTEAFF. The CDR3 region has the DNA TGTGCCAGCAGTCGCGGGACACCGAACACTGAAGCTTTCTTT.

This clonotype has just a few counts. V and J are TRBV4-3 and TRBJ1-2, with TRBD1 as a possible D gene (6 bases). Germline-derived CDR1 and CDR2 are LGHNA and YSLEER. Trimming took off 4 bases at V and 3 bases at J, with 15 bases between the two ends. The CDR3 is 15 amino acids. The CDR3 loop reads CASSPETSGDYGYTF. The CDR3 coding sequence is TGCGCCAGCAGCCCAGAAACGTCAGGGGACTATGGCTACACCTTC.

This clonotype appeared a few times. The chain employs TRBV27 and TRBJ2-7, with 9 bases identical to TRBD1. This CDR3 region has 19 residues. V dropped 2 bases and J dropped 4; count of bases not matched to a gene: 18. Germline V gene data show CDR1 as MNHEY and CDR2 as SMNVEV (reference sequence). The CDR3 bases are TGTGCCAGCAGTTTAAGGGGTCGCGGAGGGACAGGGAAGAGGTACGAGCAGTACTTC. Translating gives CASSLRGRGGTGKRYEQYF.